This T cell receptor (beta chain) was found in a study of blood T cell repertoires in COVID-19. Whole-study context: Acute and convalescent COVID-19 samples came from the United States, Italy and Spain.

Original data processing: Reference gene primer amplification gave estimated nucleated cell counts. Some clones are missing from TCRdb's copy, which holds only in-frame ones; the method was immunoSEQ multiplex PCR. V and J calls and clone size are as listed in that table; D and trimming were resolved from the DNA. The repertoire holds more than 200,000 clones, with approximately 89% as singletons. This CDR3 is built from 16 residues. V was shortened by 5 bases and J by 2 bases, with 16 bases between the two germline ends. Germline CDR1 ENHRY, CDR2 SYGVKD. The clonotype originates from a woman aged 25 to 39 with COVID-19, enrolled during active disease. The V call is TRBV10-3, the J call TRBJ2-1; a weak D match, TRBD1 (5 bases). The sample consisted of peripheral blood. CDR3 nucleotide sequence: TGTGCCATCAGTCCAAACTTGATACAGGCCTACAATGAGCAGTTCTTC. Its translation is CAISPNLIQAYNEQFF.